This TCR beta chain derives from a study of T-cell memory formation after mild COVID-19. General study findings and limits: Later expanders leaned CD4+, whereas clones that contracted between day 15 and 85 were balanced CD4/CD8. Contracting clones localized mainly to CM and EM when CD4+ and mainly to EMRA when CD8+. Certain responding clones were present in pre-infection memory, suggesting participation of cross-reactive memory.

V was pared by 8 bases and J by 4 bases, with 9 bases between. Germline lookup yields CDR1 SGHAT and CDR2 FQNNGV. The CDR3 runs 13 residues. This clonotype was seen ten or more times. The antigen remains unidentified. Employing constant-segment primers, 5'RACE generated TCR alpha and TCR beta cDNA libraries bearing sample barcodes and UMIs. Each CDR3 protein gets one entry after TCRdb re-called the 5' RACE reads with MiXCR. The sample lists roughly 300,000 distinct CDR3 sequences, approximately 8.4% occurring once. Material: PBMCs or a T cell subset sorted from them (not recorded which). The sequence was collected from a young man who had mild COVID-19 (a few samples of this study predate the infection). Cell type and time point are not known. V and J are TRBV11-2 and TRBJ2-6; D call uncertain. CDR3 in DNA: TGTGCCAGCTCATTTCGAGGGGCCAACGTCCTGACTTTC. Its protein product is CASSFRGANVLTF.